The subject of this entry is one T cell receptor beta chain. The protocol was immunoSEQ multiplex PCR, while the TCRdb copy is restricted to in-frame clones and leaves out a portion. The data hold fewer than 200,000 clones, with over 85% observed a single time. The data derive from a study of control samples from healthy donors and cancer patients. Germline V gives CDR1 MDHEN, CDR2 SYDVKM. The junction had 11 bases not matched to a gene; V was cut back by 6 bases and J by 6 bases. There are 15 residues in the CDR3. The receptor comes from a man younger than 45 in good health. Sequencing was performed on blood. This rearrangement joins TRBV28 to TRBJ1-2, with 9 bases matching TRBD1. As DNA, the CDR3 is TGTGCCAGCAGCGCCATCCGGGACAGGGTACATGGCTACACCTTC. Its translation: CASSAIRDRVHGYTF.